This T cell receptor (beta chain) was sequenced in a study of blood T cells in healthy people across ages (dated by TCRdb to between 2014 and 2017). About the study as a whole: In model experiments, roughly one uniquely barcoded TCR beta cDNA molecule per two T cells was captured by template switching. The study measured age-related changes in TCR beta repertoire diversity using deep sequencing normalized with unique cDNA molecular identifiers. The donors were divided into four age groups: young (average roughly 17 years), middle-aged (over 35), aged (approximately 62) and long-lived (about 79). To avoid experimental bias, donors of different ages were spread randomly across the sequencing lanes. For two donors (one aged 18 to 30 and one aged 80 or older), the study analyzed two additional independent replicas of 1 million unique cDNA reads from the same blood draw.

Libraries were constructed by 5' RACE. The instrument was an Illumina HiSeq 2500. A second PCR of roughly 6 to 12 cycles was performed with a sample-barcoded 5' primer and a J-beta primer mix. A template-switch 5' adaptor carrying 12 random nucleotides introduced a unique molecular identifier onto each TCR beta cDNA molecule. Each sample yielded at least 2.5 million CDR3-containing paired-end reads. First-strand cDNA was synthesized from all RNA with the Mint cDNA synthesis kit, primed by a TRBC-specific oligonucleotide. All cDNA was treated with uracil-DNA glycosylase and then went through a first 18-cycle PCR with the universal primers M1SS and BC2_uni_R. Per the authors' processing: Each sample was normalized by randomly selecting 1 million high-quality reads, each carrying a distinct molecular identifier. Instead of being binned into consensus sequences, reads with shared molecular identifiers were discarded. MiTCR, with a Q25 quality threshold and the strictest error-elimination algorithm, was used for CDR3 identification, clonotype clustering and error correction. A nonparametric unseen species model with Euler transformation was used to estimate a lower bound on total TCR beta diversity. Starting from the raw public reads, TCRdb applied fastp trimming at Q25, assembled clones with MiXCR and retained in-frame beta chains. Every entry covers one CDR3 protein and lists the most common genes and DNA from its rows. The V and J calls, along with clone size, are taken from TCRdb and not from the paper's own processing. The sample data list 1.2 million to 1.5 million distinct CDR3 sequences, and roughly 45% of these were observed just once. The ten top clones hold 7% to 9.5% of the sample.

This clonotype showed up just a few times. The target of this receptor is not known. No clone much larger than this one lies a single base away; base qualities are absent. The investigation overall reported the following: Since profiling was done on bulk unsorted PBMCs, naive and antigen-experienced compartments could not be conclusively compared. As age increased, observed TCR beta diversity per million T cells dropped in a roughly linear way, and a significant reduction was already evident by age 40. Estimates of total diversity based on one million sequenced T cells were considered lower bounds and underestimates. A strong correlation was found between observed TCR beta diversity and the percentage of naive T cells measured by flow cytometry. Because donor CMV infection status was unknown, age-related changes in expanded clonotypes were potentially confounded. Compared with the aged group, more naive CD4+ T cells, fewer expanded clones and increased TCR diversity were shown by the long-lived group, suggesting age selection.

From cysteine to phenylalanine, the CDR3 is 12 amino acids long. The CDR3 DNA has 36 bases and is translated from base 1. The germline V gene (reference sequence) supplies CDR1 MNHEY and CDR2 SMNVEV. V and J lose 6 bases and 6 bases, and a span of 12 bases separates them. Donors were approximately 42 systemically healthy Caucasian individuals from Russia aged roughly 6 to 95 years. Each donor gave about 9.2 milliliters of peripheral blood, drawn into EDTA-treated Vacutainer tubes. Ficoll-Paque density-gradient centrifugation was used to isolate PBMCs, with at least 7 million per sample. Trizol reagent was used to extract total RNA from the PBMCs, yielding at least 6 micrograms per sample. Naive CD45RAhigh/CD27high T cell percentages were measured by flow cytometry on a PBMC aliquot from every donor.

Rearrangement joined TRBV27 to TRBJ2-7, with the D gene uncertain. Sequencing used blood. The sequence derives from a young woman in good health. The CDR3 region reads CASRATVGEQYF. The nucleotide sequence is TGTGCCAGCAGGGCCACAGTAGGCGAGCAGTACTTC.